This T cell receptor beta chain originates from a study of blood T cell repertoires in COVID-19. Generated by immunoSEQ multiplex PCR, the TCRdb table keeps only in-frame clones and is missing some. Among fewer than 350,000 clones, more than 75% were seen once, and the ten largest hold roughly 2%. This receptor was obtained from a woman aged 55-70 years in a cohort exposed to, infected with or recovered from COVID-19 (not recorded which). The specimen was PBMCs or T cells enriched from blood (not recorded which).

CDR3 nucleotides: TGTGCCAGCAGGGGCAGGGGCCGGTCTTACAACGTCCTGACTTTC. Protein product: CASRGRGRSYNVLTF. The rearrangement links TRBV28 to TRBJ2-6; possibly TRBD1 for D (6 bases). The length of the CDR3 is 15 residues. Germline assignment: CDR1 MDHEN and CDR2 SYDVKM. Trimming removed 6 bases from V and 9 bases from J, with 18 bases in between.